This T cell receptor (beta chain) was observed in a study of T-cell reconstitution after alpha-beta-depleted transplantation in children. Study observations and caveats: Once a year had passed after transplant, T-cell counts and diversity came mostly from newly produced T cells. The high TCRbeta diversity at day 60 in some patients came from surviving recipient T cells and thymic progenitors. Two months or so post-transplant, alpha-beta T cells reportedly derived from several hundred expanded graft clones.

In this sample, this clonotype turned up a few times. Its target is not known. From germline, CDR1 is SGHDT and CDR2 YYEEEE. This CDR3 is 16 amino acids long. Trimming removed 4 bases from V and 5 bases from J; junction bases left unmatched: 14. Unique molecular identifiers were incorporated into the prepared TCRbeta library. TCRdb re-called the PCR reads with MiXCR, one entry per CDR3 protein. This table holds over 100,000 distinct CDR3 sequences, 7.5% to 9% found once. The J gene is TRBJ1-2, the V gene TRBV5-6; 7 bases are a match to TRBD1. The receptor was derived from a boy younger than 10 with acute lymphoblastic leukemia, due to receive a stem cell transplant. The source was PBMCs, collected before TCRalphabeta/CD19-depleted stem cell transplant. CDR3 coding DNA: TGTGCCAGCAGCGAATGGGGACAGACGTTACTATATGGCTACACCTTC. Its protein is CASSEWGQTLLYGYTF. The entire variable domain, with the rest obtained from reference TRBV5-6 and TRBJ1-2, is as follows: DAGVTQSPTHLIKTRGQQVTLRCSPKSGHDTVSWYQQALGQGPQFIFQYYEEEERQRGNFPDRFSGHQFPNYSSELNVNALLLGDSALYLCASSEWGQTLLYGYTFGSGTRLTVV.